This T cell receptor (beta chain) was identified during a study of T cells after somatic rescue of genetic block. There are 15 residues in the CDR3. Trimming took off 7 bases at V and 1 base at J, with 14 bases between the two ends. Germline V gene lookup returns CDR1 MNHEY and CDR2 SVGAGI. The assay was immunoSEQ multiplex PCR, and TCRdb's table has in-frame clones only and misses some. This sample has 9,500 to 10,000 clones; 74% occur once, and the top ten carry around a fifth. Sequenced sample: peripheral blood mononuclear cells (PBMCs). V is TRBV6-5 and J is TRBJ1-5; D might be TRBD1 (5 bases). The sequence came from a boy aged 10-17 years. The CDR3 DNA is TGTGCCAGCACCTCCCAGGGAGGAAGCAATCAGCCCCAGCATTTT. This sequence encodes CASTSQGGSNQPQHF.